The 14 T cell receptor beta chains in this list originate from one sample, sequenced in a study of blood T cells in healthy people across ages (dated by TCRdb to about 2015). The library came from 5' RACE. Data came from an Illumina HiSeq 2500. A second PCR of 7 to 11 cycles was performed with a sample-barcoded 5' primer and a J-beta primer mix. TCRdb passed the public sequencing reads through fastp at Q25 and MiXCR, retaining productive beta sequences. Rows are unified per CDR3 protein, each entry keeping the most common DNA and genes. This sample has 1,100,000 or so distinct CDR3 sequences in its table, and around 43% of those were observed once. The top ten constitute approximately 17% of the sample. Sequencing used blood. The source is a woman in her fifties or sixties in good health.

The chain joins TRBV7-9 to TRBJ2-3; D gene uncertain. V was shortened by 7 bases and J by 7 bases, with 12 bases between the two germline ends. Germline CDR1 reads SEHNR; CDR2 reads FQNEAQ (reference sequence). The CDR3 contains 12 residues. Here the CDR3 reads CASTSGANTQYF. The DNA of the CDR3 is TGTGCCAGCACCTCTGGTGCTAATACGCAGTATTTT.

This clonotype was found a few times. The chain carries TRBV4-2 and TRBJ2-3, with 8 positions matching TRBD2. This CDR3 contains 17 residues. Per the germline V gene, CDR1 is LGHNA and CDR2 is YNFKEQ. The junction had 13 bases not matched to a gene; V was cut back by 0 bases and J by 8 bases. The CDR3 coding sequence is TGTGCCAGCAGCCAAGAGAGTCGGGAGGGCCGTTCGGGTACGCAGTATTTT. Translating gives CASSQESREGRSGTQYF.

This chain links TRBV27 with TRBJ2-1; tentatively, D is TRBD2 (6 bases). Matching the DNA end better, TRBJ2-7 makes the J call doubtful. From germline, CDR1 is MNHEY and CDR2 SMNVEV (reference sequence). The CDR3 has 17 amino acids. This CDR3 reads CASSLFGFAGTYNEQYF. Written as DNA, the CDR3 is TGTGCCAGCAGTTTATTCGGTTTTGCGGGGACCTACAATGAGCAGTACTTC.

The rearrangement joins TRBV15 to TRBJ2-1, with 7 bases lining up with TRBD2. Germline values: CDR1 LNHNV, CDR2 YYDKDF (reference sequence). The ends lost 6 bases at V and 4 bases at J; junction bases unmatched: 6. CDR3 size: 14 residues. The CDR3: CATRGAGLYNEQFF. The CDR3 DNA reads as TGTGCCACCAGGGGAGCGGGATTATACAATGAGCAGTTCTTC.

This clonotype was picked up a small number of times. V usage is TRBV9 and J usage is TRBJ1-1; maybe TRBD1 (5 bases). CDR3 size: 12 residues. V lost 9 bases, J lost 10 bases, and 19 bases lay in between. Germline assignment: CDR1 SGDLS and CDR2 YYNGEE. In nucleotides, the CDR3 is TGTGCCATTACGGTTGGGACGGTAGGAGCTTTCTTT. Protein sequence: CAITVGTVGAFF.

V usage is TRBV5-1 and J usage is TRBJ2-1, with 11 bases that match TRBD2. Germline CDR1 reads SGHRS; CDR2 reads YFSETQ. The CDR3 loop spans 14 amino acids. V lost 1 base and J lost 8; bases outside the gene matches: 2. CDR3 coding DNA: TGCGCCAGCAGCTTGCCTAGCGGGAGGTATGAGCAGTTCTTC. Translated: CASSLPSGRYEQFF.

This clonotype has only a few counts. The V call is TRBV5-1, the J call TRBJ2-7, with D unresolved. The CDR3 covers 15 residues. Trimming left V 0 bases short and J 3 bases short, with 13 bases between. CDR1 is SGHRS and CDR2 is YFSETQ in the germline V gene. The CDR3 loop reads CASSLVGSKNYEQYF. In DNA form, the CDR3 reads TGCGCCAGCAGCTTGGTCGGCAGTAAGAACTACGAGCAGTACTTC.

The chain joins TRBV27 to TRBJ2-1; D is possibly TRBD1 (6 bases). The V gene's germline CDR1 is MNHEY and CDR2 SMNVEV (reference sequence). Trimming removed 5 bases from V and 12 bases from J, with 26 bases in between. CDR3 length: 16 amino acids. The CDR3 sequence: CASSPTYAWMTRGQFF. Written as DNA, the CDR3 is TGTGCCAGCAGTCCCACCTACGCCTGGATGACCAGGGGGCAGTTCTTC.

The chain recombines TRBV6-2 or TRBV6-3 with TRBJ2-7, with D possibly being TRBD1 (5 bases). The germline CDR1 and CDR2 sequences are MNHEY and SVGEGT. With 4 bases removed from V and 1 base from J, the gap between germline ends came to 14 bases. CDR3 size: 15 residues. CDR3 region: CASSSLPGQSYEQYF. The DNA of the CDR3 is TGTGCCAGCAGTTCCCTCCCAGGGCAATCCTACGAGCAGTACTTC.

The chain links TRBV11-3 to TRBJ1-2, with a tentative D call TRBD1 (5 bases). Germline assignment: CDR1 SGHNT and CDR2 YENEEA. This CDR3 comprises 16 residues. V was pared by 3 bases and J by 8 bases, with 22 bases between. The CDR3 sequence: CASSFPTEGPLWGYTF. The CDR3 bases are TGTGCCAGCAGCTTCCCTACGGAGGGACCTCTATGGGGCTACACCTTC.

The chain recombines TRBV27 with TRBJ1-4; TRBD1 might be the D (5 bases). The V gene's germline CDR1 is MNHEY and CDR2 SMNVEV (reference sequence). Trimming took 5 bases from V and 6 from J, leaving 13 bases between them. The CDR3 is 14 amino acids. CDR3 sequence reads: CASSPGGSDEKLFF. DNA for the CDR3: TGTGCCAGCAGTCCTGGGGGGTCGGATGAAAAACTGTTTTTT. Using reference TRBV27 and TRBJ1-4 for the parts outside the CDR3, the full variable domain is EAQVTQNPRYLITVTGKKLTVTCSQNMNHEYMSWYRQDPGLGLRQIYYSMNVEVTDKGDVPEGYKVSRKEKRNFPLILESPSPNQTSLYFCASSPGGSDEKLFFGSGTQLSVL.

The V gene is TRBV14, the J gene TRBJ2-7, with 7 bases matching TRBD2. Looked up from germline, CDR1 is SGHDN and CDR2 is FVKESK. Trimming at V came to 1 base and at J to 7 bases, leaving 13 bases not matched to a gene. This CDR3 has 16 amino acids. The CDR3 DNA is TGTGCCAGCAGCCAAGGGAGGGGCGGGAGTATCGGTGAGCAGTACTTC. Protein: CASSQGRGGSIGEQYF.

The J gene is TRBJ2-1, the V gene TRBV20-1, with 10 bases aligning to TRBD1. CDR1 and CDR2 from the germline V gene are DFQATT and SNEGSKA (reference sequence). The CDR3 covers 14 residues. J lost 8 bases, V lost 0 bases, and 4 bases had no gene match. CDR3 in DNA: TGCAGTGCTAGAGATCGGACAGGGGGTCATGAGCAGTTCTTC. As protein: CSARDRTGGHEQFF.

The chain joins TRBV4-2 to TRBJ1-1, with TRBD1 matching 8 bases. The ends lost 3 bases at V and 2 bases at J; junction bases unmatched: 5. The V gene's germline CDR1 is LGHNA and CDR2 YNFKEQ. The CDR3 is made up of 15 amino acids. Here the CDR3 reads CASSQDREGNTEAFF. CDR3 nucleotide sequence: TGTGCCAGCAGCCAGGACAGGGAAGGTAACACTGAAGCTTTCTTT.